The T cell receptor beta chain under discussion was sequenced for a study of vaccination and CD4 T cells after COVID-19. Across the study: The authors exposed cells to overlapping spike peptides derived from SARS-CoV-2, HCoV-NL63, HCoV-OC43 and HCoV-229E. Some control cultures received a CEFX pool, which served as the positive control. Others received an HIV-1 Nef pool or no peptide. Study results and caveats: Convalescent patients saw a median about 85% of their reactive clones show up only after vaccination.

This clonotype appeared a few times. The target antigen is unknown. Cultured CD4+ T cell DNA was sequenced using the Oncomine TCR Beta short-read assay. TCRdb analysed the PCR reads with MiXCR anew, one entry per CDR3 protein. The data show 20,000 to 25,000 distinct CDR3 sequences, 43% seen once. Trimming shortened V by 2 bases and J by 0 bases, and 11 bases separated the two germline ends. CDR1 and CDR2 from the germline V gene are DFQATT and SNEGSKA (reference sequence). The CDR3 has 15 residues. This sample's time point: late sampling 161 to 241 days after vaccination in three convalescent patients. Treatment: approximately 9-day PBMC culture with coronavirus spike peptide pools or control peptides (ViraFEST assay). ViraFEST used peptide pools to expand antigen-specific T cells and subsequently sequenced their TCRs.

This sequence joins TRBV20-1 and TRBJ1-5; tentative D call: TRBD1 (5 bases). Sequencing used CD4+ T cells from blood, cultured in vitro, obtained about 7 months after SARS-CoV-2 vaccination. The receptor was derived from a human donor who had recovered from COVID-19. The CDR3 sequence: CSARPGRASNQPQHF. DNA for the CDR3: TGCAGTGCTAGACCGGGGCGAGCTAGCAATCAGCCCCAGCATTTT.